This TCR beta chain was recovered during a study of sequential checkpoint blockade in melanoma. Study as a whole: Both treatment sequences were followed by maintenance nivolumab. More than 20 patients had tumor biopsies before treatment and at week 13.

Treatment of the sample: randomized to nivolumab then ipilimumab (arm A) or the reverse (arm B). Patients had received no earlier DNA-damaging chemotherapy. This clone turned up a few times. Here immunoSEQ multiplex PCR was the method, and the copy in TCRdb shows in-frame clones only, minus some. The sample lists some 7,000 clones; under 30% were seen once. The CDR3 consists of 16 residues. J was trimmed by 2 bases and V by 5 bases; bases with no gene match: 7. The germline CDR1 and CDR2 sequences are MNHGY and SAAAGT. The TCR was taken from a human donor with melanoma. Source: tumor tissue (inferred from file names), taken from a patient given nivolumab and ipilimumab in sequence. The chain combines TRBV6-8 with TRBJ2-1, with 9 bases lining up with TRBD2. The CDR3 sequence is CASSPLAGAPYNEQFF. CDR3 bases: TGTGCCAGCAGTCCGTTAGCGGGAGCCCCCTACAATGAGCAGTTCTTC.